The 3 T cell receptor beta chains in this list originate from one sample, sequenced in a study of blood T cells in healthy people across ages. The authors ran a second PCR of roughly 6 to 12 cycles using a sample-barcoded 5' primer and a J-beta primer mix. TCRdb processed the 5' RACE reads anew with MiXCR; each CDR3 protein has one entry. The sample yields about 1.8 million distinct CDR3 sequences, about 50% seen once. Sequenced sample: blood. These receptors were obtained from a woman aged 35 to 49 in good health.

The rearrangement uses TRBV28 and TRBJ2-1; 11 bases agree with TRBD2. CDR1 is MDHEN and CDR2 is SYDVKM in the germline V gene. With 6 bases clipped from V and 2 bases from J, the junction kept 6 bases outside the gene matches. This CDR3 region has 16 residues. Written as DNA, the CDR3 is TGTGCCAGCAGGCCTCTAGCGGGGGGACCCTACAATGAGCAGTTCTTC. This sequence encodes CASRPLAGGPYNEQFF.

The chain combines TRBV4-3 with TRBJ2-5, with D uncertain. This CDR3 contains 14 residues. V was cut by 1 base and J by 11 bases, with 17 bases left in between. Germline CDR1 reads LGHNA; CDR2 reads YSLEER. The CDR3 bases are TGCGCCAGCAGCCAAGGCCTCTCTGGTCTGCAGCAGTACTTC. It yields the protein CASSQGLSGLQQYF.

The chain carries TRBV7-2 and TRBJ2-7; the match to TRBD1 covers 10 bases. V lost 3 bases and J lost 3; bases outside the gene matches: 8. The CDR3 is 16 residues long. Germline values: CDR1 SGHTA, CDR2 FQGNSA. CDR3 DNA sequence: TGTGCCAGCAGCTTTCAAGGGACAGGGGTCTACTACGAGCAGTACTTC. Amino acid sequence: CASSFQGTGVYYEQYF.